A single sample is the source of the 8 T cell receptor beta chains below, sequenced in a study of T cell repertoires in cytomegalovirus infection. Their cognate antigens are unknown. TCRdb redid the calling of the reads with MiXCR, one entry per CDR3 protein. The sample includes under 150,000 distinct CDR3 sequences, 30% to 35% of them seen just once. Sequenced material: CD8+ T cells from cultured PBMCs, taken from culture after CMV antigen stimulation. The receptors come from a human donor in good health (CMV status not recorded). Some clones in this sample may be carry-over from other donors' samples.

This rearrangement joins TRBV7-4 to TRBJ2-5; no firm D call. Looked up from germline, CDR1 is SGHVT and CDR2 is SQSDAQ. The CDR3 extends over 14 amino acids. V was shortened by 5 bases and J by 7 bases, with 17 bases between the two germline ends. The CDR3 DNA reads as TGTGCCAGCAGCCGTAGAGATAGGCATGGGACCCAGTACTTC. This sequence encodes CASSRRDRHGTQYF.

This clonotype was counted at least ten times. The rearrangement joins TRBV7-2 to TRBJ2-7; D not resolved. Trimming left V 0 bases short and J 4 bases short, with 10 bases between. CDR1 is SGHTA, CDR2 FQGNSA, per germline. The CDR3 contains 14 residues. Here the CDR3 DNA reads TGTGCCAGCAGCTTAGCTCCAGGCCCTTACGAGCAGTACTTC. Its protein product is CASSLAPGPYEQYF.

V and J are TRBV12-3 or TRBV12-4 and TRBJ2-7; D uncertain. The CDR3 has 12 amino acids. V gave up 2 bases and J gave up 7 bases, with 9 bases separating them. Here the CDR3 reads CASSLLWEEQYF. The CDR3 region has the DNA TGTGCCAGCAGTTTACTCTGGGAAGAGCAGTACTTC.

The V and J genes are TRBV20-1 and TRBJ2-7; D might be TRBD1 (7 bases). Trimming left V 3 bases short and J 5 bases short, with 17 bases between. The CDR3 spans 14 residues. The germline V gene has CDR1 DFQATT and CDR2 SNEGSKA (reference sequence). The CDR3 sequence: CSAREGQGGDEQYF. CDR3 DNA: TGCAGTGCTAGGGAGGGGCAGGGGGGTGACGAGCAGTACTTC.

This clonotype was seen more than once but under ten times. The chain recombines TRBV4-1 with TRBJ1-4; no clear D gene. Germline V CDR1 and CDR2: MGHRA, YSYEKL. This CDR3 has 15 amino acids. V gave up 1 base and J gave up 4 bases, with 10 bases separating them. The CDR3 loop reads CASSQVSSFNEKLFF. The CDR3 coding sequence is TGCGCCAGCAGCCAAGTGAGCAGCTTTAATGAAAAACTGTTTTTT.

About this clonotype: The junction departs from the called germline gene at one end, perhaps through a read error. This chain joins TRBV27 and TRBJ2-3; TRBD2 agrees at 9 bases. CDR1 is MNHEY and CDR2 is SMNVEV in the germline V gene (reference sequence). The CDR3 contains 16 residues. CDR3 nucleotides: TGTGCCAGCAGTCCCCGCGAAGCGGGGGGCACACATACGCAGTATTTT. Its translation is CASSPREAGGTHTQYF.

This clonotype appeared a few times. J is TRBJ2-2 and V is TRBV14; TRBD1 might be the D (6 bases). Trimming took 0 bases from V and 6 from J, leaving 14 bases between them. Germline lookup yields CDR1 SGHDN and CDR2 FVKESK. The CDR3 runs to 16 residues. The CDR3 region is CASSQDWGLLSGELFF. DNA for the CDR3: TGTGCCAGCAGCCAAGACTGGGGGCTTTTGTCCGGGGAGCTGTTTTTT.

The table lists this clonotype with many counts. The V and J genes are TRBV5-1 and TRBJ2-7; D is possibly TRBD1 (5 bases). The V gene's germline CDR1 is SGHRS and CDR2 YFSETQ. Trimming pared 0 bases from V and 3 bases from J, leaving 16 bases between. This CDR3 comprises 16 residues. The CDR3 DNA follows: TGCGCCAGCAGCTTGGGACAGCTCGGAGTGGGCTACGAGCAGTACTTC. Its translation: CASSLGQLGVGYEQYF.